The rows below give T cell receptor beta chains drawn from one sample of a study of human T cells and chemical hapten exposure. Using its own MiXCR run on the RACE reads, TCRdb lists one record per CDR3 protein. The sample consists of 62,000 or so distinct CDR3 sequences, approximately 9.9% of them appearing once. The sample in question was whole blood, obtained in connection with sensitization to the hapten diphenylcyclopropenone (DPC). The receptors were sampled from a young woman with alopecia areata. Some clones in this sample may be carry-over from other donors' samples. Both conserved end residues are part of each CDR3. A D gene is named only where the DNA matches it firmly. Rows give clone size only sometimes, using once, few, many, or a class for an expanded clone.

D gene,V gene,clone size,J gene,CDR3 protein,CDR3 DNA
TRBD1,TRBV28,NA,TRBJ2-5,CASRSQGAGETQYF,TGTGCCAGCAGATCACAGGGGGCCGGGGAGACCCAGTACTTC
TRBD2,TRBV6-5,NA,TRBJ2-1,CASRPSGTPYNEQFF,TGTGCCAGCAGACCAAGCGGGACCCCCTACAATGAGCAGTTCTTC
NA,TRBV4-1,many,TRBJ2-4,CASSQDLAGGLAKNIQYF,TGCGCCAGCAGCCAAGATTTGGCAGGGGGACTAGCCAAAAACATTCAGTACTTC
NA,TRBV4-2,few,TRBJ2-2,CASSHTADSGELFF,TGTGCCAGCAGCCACACTGCAGATTCCGGGGAGCTGTTTTTT
NA,TRBV7-2,NA,TRBJ1-4,CASSSLHWTNEKLFF,TGTGCCAGCAGCTCCCTACATTGGACCAATGAAAAACTGTTTTTT
NA,TRBV5-1,many,TRBJ1-1,CASSLFSENTEAFF,TGCGCCAGCAGCTTGTTCTCAGAAAACACTGAAGCTTTCTTT
NA,TRBV6-5,NA,TRBJ1-2,CASSYHPAVEDGYTF,TGTGCCAGCAGTTATCACCCGGCCGTAGAGGACGGCTACACCTTC
NA,TRBV20-1,many,TRBJ1-1,CSARDGAVNTEAFF,TGCAGTGCTAGAGACGGGGCAGTAAACACTGAAGCTTTCTTT
NA,TRBV20-1,NA,TRBJ1-2,CSADEGGSYGYTF,TGCAGTGCTGACGAAGGGGGAAGCTATGGCTACACCTTC
TRBD2,TRBV20-1,NA,TRBJ2-3,CSAPNQLAGGDTQYF,TGCAGTGCTCCGAACCAACTAGCGGGAGGGGATACGCAGTATTTT
NA,TRBV20-1,NA,TRBJ1-5,CSARDRGQPQHF,TGCAGTGCTAGAGACCGCGGTCAGCCCCAGCATTTT
TRBD2,TRBV20-1,NA,TRBJ2-3,CSAMFQRLAGSDTQYF,TGCAGTGCTATGTTCCAGAGGCTAGCGGGATCGGATACGCAGTATTTT
TRBD1,TRBV6-6,NA,TRBJ2-5,CASSQSTGGGETQYF,TGTGCCAGCAGCCAATCGACAGGGGGCGGAGAGACCCAGTACTTC
NA,TRBV6-5,many,TRBJ2-7,CASREGLRYEQYF,TGTGCCAGCAGAGAGGGGTTGAGATACGAGCAGTACTTC
NA,TRBV7-8,many,TRBJ1-2,CASSFAPTGLGYTF,TGTGCCAGCAGCTTCGCCCCGACAGGTTTAGGCTACACCTTC
TRBD1,TRBV28,NA,TRBJ2-7,CANRGEQYF,TGTGCGAACAGGGGCGAGCAGTACTTC
NA,TRBV28,few,TRBJ1-1,CASSLFQGSEAFF,TGTGCCAGCAGTTTATTCCAGGGCTCTGAAGCTTTCTTT
NA,TRBV28,many,TRBJ1-1,CASSLLAITEAFF,TGTGCCAGCAGTTTATTGGCAATTACTGAAGCTTTCTTT
NA,TRBV3-1,NA,TRBJ2-7,CASSHITGYEQYF,TGTGCCAGCAGCCACATTACTGGCTACGAGCAGTACTTC
NA,TRBV7-2,NA,TRBJ1-1,CASSLAAGLNTEAFF,TGTGCCAGCAGCTTAGCTGCAGGATTGAACACTGAAGCTTTCTTT
TRBD1,TRBV6-5,NA,TRBJ2-7,CVSSYGLARGREEQYF,TGTGTCAGCAGTTACGGTCTGGCCAGGGGGCGAGAGGAGCAGTACTTC
NA,TRBV11-2,few,TRBJ2-7,CASSLVARVPYEQYF,TGTGCCAGCAGCTTAGTTGCAAGGGTTCCCTACGAGCAGTACTTC
NA,TRBV28,NA,TRBJ1-1,CASTRGTLGGTEAFF,TGTGCCAGCACCAGAGGCACGCTGGGCGGAACTGAAGCTTTCTTT
TRBD1,TRBV5-1,few,TRBJ2-1,CASSVGQGGSDEQFF,TGCGCCAGCAGCGTGGGACAGGGAGGTTCGGATGAGCAGTTCTTC
TRBD1,TRBV4-3,few,TRBJ1-1,CASSQDTGLGQGDTEAFF,TGCGCCAGCAGCCAAGACACGGGGCTCGGACAGGGTGACACTGAAGCTTTCTTT
TRBD2,TRBV20-1,few,TRBJ2-3,CSASPLAGTDTQYF,TGCAGTGCTAGTCCGCTAGCGGGCACAGATACGCAGTATTTT
NA,TRBV5-1,many,TRBJ1-3,CASHDTSGNTIYF,TGCGCCAGCCACGACACCTCTGGAAACACCATATATTTT
NA,TRBV3-1,NA,TRBJ1-6,CASSQGDLGYTAPLHF,TGTGCCAGCAGCCAAGGGGACCTAGGCTATACGGCACCCCTCCACTTT
NA,TRBV7-2,many,TRBJ2-3,CASSLGIRVSTDTQYF,TGTGCCAGCAGCTTAGGTATAAGGGTTAGCACAGATACGCAGTATTTT
NA,TRBV6-2/TRBV6-3,NA,TRBJ1-5,CASSYSQGHSNQPQHF,TGTGCCAGCAGTTACTCTCAGGGTCATAGCAATCAGCCCCAGCATTTT
TRBD1,TRBV9,few,TRBJ1-1,CASSPVTGGFSEAFF,TGTGCCAGCAGCCCCGTGACAGGGGGGTTCTCTGAAGCTTTCTTT
TRBD1,TRBV12-3/TRBV12-4,many,TRBJ1-6,CASSLAGTGNSPLHF,TGTGCCAGCAGTTTGGCAGGGACAGGGAATTCACCCCTCCACTTT
NA,TRBV5-1,NA,TRBJ2-7,CASRDLYEQYF,TGCGCCAGCAGAGACCTCTACGAGCAGTACTTC
NA,TRBV12-3/TRBV12-4,NA,TRBJ1-1,CASSLMQGPTEAFF,TGTGCCAGCAGTTTAATGCAGGGGCCCACTGAAGCTTTCTTT
TRBD2,TRBV20-1,NA,TRBJ2-7,CSARDTGTSYEQYF,TGCAGTGCTAGAGATACCGGGACTAGCTACGAGCAGTACTTC
NA,TRBV5-4,medium-sized,TRBJ1-1,CASSLGVNTEAFF,TGTGCCAGCAGCCTGGGCGTGAACACTGAAGCTTTCTTT
NA,TRBV2,few,TRBJ1-1,CASRGGPLNTEAFF,TGTGCCAGCCGAGGGGGGCCTCTGAACACTGAAGCTTTCTTT
NA,TRBV20-1,few,TRBJ1-1,CSATREGMNTEAFF,TGCAGTGCTACCCGAGAAGGCATGAACACTGAAGCTTTCTTT
NA,TRBV12-3/TRBV12-4,few,TRBJ1-6,CASSLGTPLHF,TGTGCCAGCAGTTTAGGAACACCCCTCCACTTT
TRBD2,TRBV12-3/TRBV12-4,few,TRBJ2-1,CASSLAGGPTSYNEQFF,TGTGCCAGCAGTCTAGCGGGAGGGCCGACCTCCTACAATGAGCAGTTCTTC
TRBD1,TRBV7-9,few,TRBJ1-1,CASSDGTGVVTEAFF,TGTGCCAGCAGCGACGGGACAGGGGTTGTTACTGAAGCTTTCTTT
NA,TRBV7-8,many,TRBJ1-1,CASSTTELTEAFF,TGTGCCAGCAGCACGACAGAACTCACTGAAGCTTTCTTT
TRBD2,TRBV7-9,few,TRBJ2-7,CASSWSGSTSSFYEQYF,TGTGCCAGCAGCTGGAGCGGGAGCACGTCTAGTTTCTACGAGCAGTACTTC
TRBD1,TRBV30,many,TRBJ1-2,CAWIRDRGTNYGYTF,TGTGCCTGGATCCGGGACAGGGGCACTAACTATGGCTACACCTTC
TRBD1,TRBV11-2,many,TRBJ1-1,CASSSYTGGTEAFF,TGTGCCAGCAGCTCTTATACAGGGGGTACTGAAGCTTTCTTT
TRBD2,TRBV3-1,NA,TRBJ2-3,CASSQGLATDTQYF,TGTGCCAGCAGCCAAGGACTAGCGACAGATACGCAGTATTTT
TRBD2,TRBV3-1,few,TRBJ2-1,CASSQARTSHEQFF,TGTGCCAGCAGCCAAGCTCGGACTAGTCATGAGCAGTTCTTC
NA,TRBV28,many,TRBJ1-1,CASSSTVPNTEAFF,TGTGCCAGCAGTTCGACAGTCCCGAACACTGAAGCTTTCTTT
NA,TRBV12-3/TRBV12-4,many,TRBJ1-5,CASSLLMSGISNQPQHF,TGTGCCAGCAGTCTCCTTATGTCAGGGATAAGCAATCAGCCCCAGCATTTT
TRBD1,TRBV7-6,NA,TRBJ2-1,CASSPQGSSYNEQFF,TGTGCCAGCAGCCCACAGGGGAGCTCCTACAATGAGCAGTTCTTC
TRBD1,TRBV18,NA,TRBJ1-1,CASSPRDRMNTEAFF,TGTGCCAGCTCACCACGGGACAGGATGAACACTGAAGCTTTCTTT
NA,TRBV12-3/TRBV12-4,NA,TRBJ1-5,CASSTRQPNQPQHF,TGTGCCAGCAGCACACGACAGCCAAATCAGCCCCAGCATTTT
NA,TRBV6-5,many,TRBJ2-1,CASRSGRSSSYNEQFF,TGTGCCAGCAGATCCGGACGCTCGAGCTCCTACAATGAGCAGTTCTTC
NA,TRBV7-6,few,TRBJ2-2,CASSLDGTGELFF,TGTGCCAGCAGCTTAGATGGTACCGGGGAGCTGTTTTTT
NA,TRBV29-1,NA,TRBJ2-5,CSVEDNSWGDQYF,TGCAGCGTTGAAGATAACAGCTGGGGGGACCAGTACTTC
NA,TRBV6-5,NA,TRBJ2-7,CASSPGASGYEQYF,TGTGCCAGCAGTCCGGGGGCCAGTGGTTACGAGCAGTACTTC
TRBD2,TRBV20-1,many,TRBJ2-5,CSARGEETQYF,TGCAGTGCGCGGGGGGAAGAGACCCAGTACTTC
NA,TRBV20-1,NA,TRBJ1-1,CSAEQVFGYTEAFF,TGCAGTGCGGAACAGGTTTTTGGTTACACTGAAGCTTTCTTT
TRBD2,TRBV24-1,NA,TRBJ2-1,CATLTSGTHNEQFF,TGTGCCACCTTGACTAGCGGGACACATAATGAGCAGTTCTTC